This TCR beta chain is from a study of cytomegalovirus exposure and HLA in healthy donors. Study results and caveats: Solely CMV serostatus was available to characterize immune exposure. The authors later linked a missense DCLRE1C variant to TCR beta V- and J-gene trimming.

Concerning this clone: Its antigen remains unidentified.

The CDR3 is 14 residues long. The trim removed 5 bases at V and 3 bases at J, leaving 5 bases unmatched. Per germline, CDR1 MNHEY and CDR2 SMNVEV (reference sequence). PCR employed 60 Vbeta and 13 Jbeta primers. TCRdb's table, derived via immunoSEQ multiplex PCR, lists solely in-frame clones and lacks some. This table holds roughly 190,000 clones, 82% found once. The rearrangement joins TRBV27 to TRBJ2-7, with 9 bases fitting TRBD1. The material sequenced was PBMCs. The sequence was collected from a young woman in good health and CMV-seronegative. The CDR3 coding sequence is TGTGCCAGCAGTCCCGGGACAGGGATCTACGAGCAGTACTTC. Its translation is CASSPGTGIYEQYF.